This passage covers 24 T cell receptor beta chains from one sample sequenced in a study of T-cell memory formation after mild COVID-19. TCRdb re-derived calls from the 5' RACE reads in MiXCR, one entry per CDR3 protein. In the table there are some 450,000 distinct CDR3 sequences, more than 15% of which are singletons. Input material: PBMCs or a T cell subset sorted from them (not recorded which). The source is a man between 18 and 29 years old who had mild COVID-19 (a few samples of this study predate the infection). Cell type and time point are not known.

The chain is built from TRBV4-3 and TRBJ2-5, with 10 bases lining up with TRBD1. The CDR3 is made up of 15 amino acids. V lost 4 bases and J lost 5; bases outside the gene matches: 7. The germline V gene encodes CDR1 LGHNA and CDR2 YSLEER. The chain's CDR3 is CASSLPGTGDETQYF. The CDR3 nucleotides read TGCGCCAGCAGCCTCCCCGGGACAGGGGACGAGACCCAGTACTTC.

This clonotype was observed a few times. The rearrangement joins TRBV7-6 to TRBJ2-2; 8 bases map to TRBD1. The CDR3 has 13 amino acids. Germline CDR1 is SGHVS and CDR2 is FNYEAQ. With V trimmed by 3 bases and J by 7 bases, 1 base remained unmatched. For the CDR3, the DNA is TGTGCCAGCAGCTTGACAGGGGTCGGGGAGCTGTTTTTT. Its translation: CASSLTGVGELFF. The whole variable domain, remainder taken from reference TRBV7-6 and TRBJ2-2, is GAGVSQSPRYKVTKRGQDVALRCDPISGHVSLYWYRQALGQGPEFLTYFNYEAQQDKSGLPNDRFSAERPEGSISTLTIQRTEQRDSAMYRCASSLTGVGELFFGEGSRLTVL.

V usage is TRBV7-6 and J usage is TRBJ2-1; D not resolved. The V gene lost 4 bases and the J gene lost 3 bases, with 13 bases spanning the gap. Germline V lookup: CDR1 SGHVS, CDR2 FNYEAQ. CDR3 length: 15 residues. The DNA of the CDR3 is TGTGCCAGCAGCTCTGGACCGAACGACTACAATGAGCAGTTCTTC. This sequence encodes CASSSGPNDYNEQFF. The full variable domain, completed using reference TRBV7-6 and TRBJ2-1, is GAGVSQSPRYKVTKRGQDVALRCDPISGHVSLYWYRQALGQGPEFLTYFNYEAQQDKSGLPNDRFSAERPEGSISTLTIQRTEQRDSAMYRCASSSGPNDYNEQFFGPGTRLTVL.

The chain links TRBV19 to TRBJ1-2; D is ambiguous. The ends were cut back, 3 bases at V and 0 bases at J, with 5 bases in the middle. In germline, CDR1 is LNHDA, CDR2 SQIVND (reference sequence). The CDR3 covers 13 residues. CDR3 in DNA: TGTGCCAGTAGTATGGGTGCTAACTATGGCTACACCTTC. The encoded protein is CASSMGANYGYTF.

CDR3 protein: CSAGVREIANYGYTF. Written as DNA, the CDR3 is TGCAGTGCTGGCGTCAGGGAGATAGCTAACTATGGCTACACCTTC. The chain has TRBV20-1 and TRBJ1-2; D may be TRBD1 (5 bases). V was pared by 5 bases and J by 0 bases, with 16 bases between. The CDR3 has 15 amino acids. Germline values: CDR1 DFQATT, CDR2 SNEGSKA (reference sequence).

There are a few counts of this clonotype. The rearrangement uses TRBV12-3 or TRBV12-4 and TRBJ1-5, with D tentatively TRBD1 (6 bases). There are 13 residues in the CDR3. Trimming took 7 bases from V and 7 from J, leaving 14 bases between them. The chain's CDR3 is CASTDGGLQPQHF. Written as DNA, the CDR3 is TGTGCCAGCACAGACGGGGGGCTCCAGCCCCAGCATTTT.

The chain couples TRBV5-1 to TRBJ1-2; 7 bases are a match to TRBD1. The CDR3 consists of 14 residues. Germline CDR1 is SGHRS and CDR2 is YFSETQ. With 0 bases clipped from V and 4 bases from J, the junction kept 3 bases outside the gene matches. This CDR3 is CASSLVTGVYGYTF. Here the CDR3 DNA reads TGCGCCAGCAGCTTGGTCACAGGGGTCTATGGCTACACCTTC.

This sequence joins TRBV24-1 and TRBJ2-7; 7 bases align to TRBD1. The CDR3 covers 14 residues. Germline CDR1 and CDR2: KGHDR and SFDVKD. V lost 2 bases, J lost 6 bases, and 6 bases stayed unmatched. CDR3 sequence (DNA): TGTGCCACCAGTGATTCGACAGGGCTCGGCGAGCAGTACTTC. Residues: CATSDSTGLGEQYF.

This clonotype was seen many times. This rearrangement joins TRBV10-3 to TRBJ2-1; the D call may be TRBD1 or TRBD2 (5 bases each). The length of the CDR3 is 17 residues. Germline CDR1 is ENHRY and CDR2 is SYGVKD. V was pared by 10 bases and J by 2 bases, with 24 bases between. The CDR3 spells CATGEGQIAITYNEQFF. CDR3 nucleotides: TGTGCCACCGGCGAGGGGCAGATCGCGATAACCTACAATGAGCAGTTCTTC.

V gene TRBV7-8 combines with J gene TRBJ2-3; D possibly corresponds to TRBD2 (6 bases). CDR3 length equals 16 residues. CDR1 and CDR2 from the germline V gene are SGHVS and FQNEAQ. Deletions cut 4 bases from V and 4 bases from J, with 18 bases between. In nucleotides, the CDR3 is TGTGCCAGCAGCTCCCGCCGGGACTCTCCCCCAGATACGCAGTATTTT. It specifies CASSSRRDSPPDTQYF.

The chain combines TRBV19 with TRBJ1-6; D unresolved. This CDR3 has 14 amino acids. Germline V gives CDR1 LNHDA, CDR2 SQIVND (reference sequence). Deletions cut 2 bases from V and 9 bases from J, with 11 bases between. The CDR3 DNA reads TGTGCCAGTAGTATAAGCCAGGCGACTTCACCCCTCCACTTT. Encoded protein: CASSISQATSPLHF.

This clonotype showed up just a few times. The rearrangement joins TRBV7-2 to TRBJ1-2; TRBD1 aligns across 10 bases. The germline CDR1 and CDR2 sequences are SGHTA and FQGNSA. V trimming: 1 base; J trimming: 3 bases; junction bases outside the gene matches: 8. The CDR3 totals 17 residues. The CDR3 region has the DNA TGTGCCAGCAGCTTAGGGCTAGACAGGGGGCGCGACTATGGCTACACCTTC. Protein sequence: CASSLGLDRGRDYGYTF.

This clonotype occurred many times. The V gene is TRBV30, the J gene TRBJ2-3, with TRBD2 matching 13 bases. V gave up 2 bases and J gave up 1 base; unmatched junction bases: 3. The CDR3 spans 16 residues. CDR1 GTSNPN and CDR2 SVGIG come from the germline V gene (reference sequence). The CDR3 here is CAWSRGLAGGTDTQYF. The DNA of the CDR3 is TGTGCCTGGAGTCGAGGACTAGCGGGGGGCACAGATACGCAGTATTTT.

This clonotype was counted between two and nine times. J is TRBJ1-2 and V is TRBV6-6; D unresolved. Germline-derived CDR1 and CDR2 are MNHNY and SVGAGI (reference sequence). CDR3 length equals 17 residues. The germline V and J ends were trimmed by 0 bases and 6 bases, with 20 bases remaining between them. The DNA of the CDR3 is TGTGCCAGCAGTTACTCGACTCCATCAACCTTGAGAGATGGCTACACCTTC. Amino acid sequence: CASSYSTPSTLRDGYTF.

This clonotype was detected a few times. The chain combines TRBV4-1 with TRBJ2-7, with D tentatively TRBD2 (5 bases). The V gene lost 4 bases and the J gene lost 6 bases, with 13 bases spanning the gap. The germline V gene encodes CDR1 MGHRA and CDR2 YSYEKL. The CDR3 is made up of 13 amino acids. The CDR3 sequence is CASSRSRDTEQYV. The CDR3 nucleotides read TGCGCCAGCAGCCGCAGCCGGGATACCGAGCAGTACGTC.

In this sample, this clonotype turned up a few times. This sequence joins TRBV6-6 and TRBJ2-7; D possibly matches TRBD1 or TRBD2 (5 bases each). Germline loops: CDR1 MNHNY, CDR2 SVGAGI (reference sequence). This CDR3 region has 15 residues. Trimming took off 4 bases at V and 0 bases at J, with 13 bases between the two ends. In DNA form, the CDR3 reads TGTGCCAGCAGTTGGGACCGCTTGAGCTCCTACGAGCAGTACTTC. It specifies CASSWDRLSSYEQYF.

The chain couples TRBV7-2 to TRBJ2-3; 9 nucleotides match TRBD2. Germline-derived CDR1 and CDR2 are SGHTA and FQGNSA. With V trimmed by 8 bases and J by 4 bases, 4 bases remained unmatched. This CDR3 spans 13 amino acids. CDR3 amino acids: CASGLAGADTQYF. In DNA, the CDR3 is TGTGCCAGCGGATTAGCGGGGGCAGATACGCAGTATTTT.

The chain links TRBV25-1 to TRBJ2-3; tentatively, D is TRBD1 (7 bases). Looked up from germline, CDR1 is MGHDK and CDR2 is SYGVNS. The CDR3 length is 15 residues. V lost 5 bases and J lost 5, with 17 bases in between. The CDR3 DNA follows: TGTGCCAGCAGTCTTCAGGGGGGAATTAAAGATACGCAGTATTTT. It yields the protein CASSLQGGIKDTQYF.

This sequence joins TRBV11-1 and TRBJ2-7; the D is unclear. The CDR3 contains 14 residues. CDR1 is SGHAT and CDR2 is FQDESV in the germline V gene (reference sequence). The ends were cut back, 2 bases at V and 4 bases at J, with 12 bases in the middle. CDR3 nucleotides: TGTGCCAGCAGCTTATGGGATGTGGGGTACGAGCAGTACTTC. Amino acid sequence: CASSLWDVGYEQYF.

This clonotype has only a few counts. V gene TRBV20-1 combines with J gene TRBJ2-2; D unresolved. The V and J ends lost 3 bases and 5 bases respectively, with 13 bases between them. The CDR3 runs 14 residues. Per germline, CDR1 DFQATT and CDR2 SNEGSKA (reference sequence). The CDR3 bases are TGCAGTGCTAGGGCCCCTAGAACAACCGGGGAGCTGTTTTTT. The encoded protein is CSARAPRTTGELFF.

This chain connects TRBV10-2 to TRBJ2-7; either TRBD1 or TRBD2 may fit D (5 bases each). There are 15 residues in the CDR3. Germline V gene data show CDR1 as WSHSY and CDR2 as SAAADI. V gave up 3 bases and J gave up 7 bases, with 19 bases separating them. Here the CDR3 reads CASSDSGTYPGEQYV. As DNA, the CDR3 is TGCGCCAGCAGTGATTCCGGGACCTACCCGGGAGAGCAGTACGTC.

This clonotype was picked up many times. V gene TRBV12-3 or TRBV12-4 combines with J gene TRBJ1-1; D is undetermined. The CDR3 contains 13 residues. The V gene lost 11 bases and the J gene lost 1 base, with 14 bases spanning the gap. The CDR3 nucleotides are TGTGCCTGTTCGATAGTGGGGAACACTGAAGCTTTCTTT. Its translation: CACSIVGNTEAFF.

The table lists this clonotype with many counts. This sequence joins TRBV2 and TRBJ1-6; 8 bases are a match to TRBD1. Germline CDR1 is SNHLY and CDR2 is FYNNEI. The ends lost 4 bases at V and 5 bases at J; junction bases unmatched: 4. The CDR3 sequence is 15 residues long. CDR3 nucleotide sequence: TGTGCCAGCAGTGTTTCAGGGGGCCATAATTCACCCCTCCACTTT. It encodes CASSVSGGHNSPLHF.

The CDR3 DNA reads TGTGCCAGCAGATTAAGCGGGGGCGGAAATGAGCAGTTCTTC. It translates to CASRLSGGGNEQFF. The chain employs TRBV7-2 and TRBJ2-1; 8 nucleotides agree with TRBD2. The V and J ends lost 6 bases and 7 bases, in that order; junction bases with no gene match: 8. Germline values: CDR1 SGHTA, CDR2 FQGNSA. This CDR3 has 14 amino acids.